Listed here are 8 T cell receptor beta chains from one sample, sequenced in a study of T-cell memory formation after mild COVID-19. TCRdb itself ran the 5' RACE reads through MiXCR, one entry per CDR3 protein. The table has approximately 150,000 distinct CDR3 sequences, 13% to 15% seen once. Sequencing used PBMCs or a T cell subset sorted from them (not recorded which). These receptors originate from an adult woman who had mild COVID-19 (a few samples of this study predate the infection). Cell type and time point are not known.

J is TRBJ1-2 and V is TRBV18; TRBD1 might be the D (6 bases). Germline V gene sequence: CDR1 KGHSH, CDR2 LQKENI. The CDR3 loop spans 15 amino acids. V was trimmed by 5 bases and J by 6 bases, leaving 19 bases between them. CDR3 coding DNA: TGTGCCAGCTCATTCGAGGATCGGGGGCTCAATGGCTACACCTTC. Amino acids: CASSFEDRGLNGYTF.

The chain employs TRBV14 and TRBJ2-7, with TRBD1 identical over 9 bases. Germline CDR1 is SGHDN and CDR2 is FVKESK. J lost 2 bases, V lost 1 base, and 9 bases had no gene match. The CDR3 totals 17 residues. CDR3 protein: CASSQATLRDRAYEQYF. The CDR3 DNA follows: TGTGCCAGCAGCCAAGCTACCCTTCGGGACAGGGCCTACGAGCAGTACTTC.

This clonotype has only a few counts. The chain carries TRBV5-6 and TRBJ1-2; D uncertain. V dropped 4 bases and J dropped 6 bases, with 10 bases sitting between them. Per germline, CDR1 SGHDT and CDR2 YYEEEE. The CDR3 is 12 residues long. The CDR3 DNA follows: TGTGCCAGCAGCCGCCCCGCCGATGGCTACACCTTC. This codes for CASSRPADGYTF.

The CDR3 protein is CASSLARSGRGQYF. In DNA form, the CDR3 reads TGTGCCAGCAGCTTAGCGCGTAGCGGGAGAGGGCAGTACTTC. The chain recombines TRBV7-2 with TRBJ2-7, with 9 bases aligning to TRBD2. From germline, CDR1 is SGHTA and CDR2 FQGNSA. V trimming: 0 bases; J trimming: 9 bases; junction bases outside the gene matches: 6. The CDR3 runs to 14 residues.

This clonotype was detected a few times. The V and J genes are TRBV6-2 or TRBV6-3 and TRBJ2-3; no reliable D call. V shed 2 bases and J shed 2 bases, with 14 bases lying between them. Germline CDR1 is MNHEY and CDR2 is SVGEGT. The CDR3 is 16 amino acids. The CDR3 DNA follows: TGTGCCAGCAGTTACCTGACGGACCAACTCACAGATACGCAGTATTTT. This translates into CASSYLTDQLTDTQYF.

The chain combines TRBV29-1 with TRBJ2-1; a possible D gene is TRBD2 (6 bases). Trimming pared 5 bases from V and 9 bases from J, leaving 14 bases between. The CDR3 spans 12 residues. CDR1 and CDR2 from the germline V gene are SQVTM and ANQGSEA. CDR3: CSVHGGVGEQFF. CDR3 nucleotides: TGCAGCGTTCACGGCGGGGTGGGTGAGCAGTTCTTC.

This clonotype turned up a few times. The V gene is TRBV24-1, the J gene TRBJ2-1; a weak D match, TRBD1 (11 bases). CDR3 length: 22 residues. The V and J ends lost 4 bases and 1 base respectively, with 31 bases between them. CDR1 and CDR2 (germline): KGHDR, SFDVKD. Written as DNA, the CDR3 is TGTGCCACCAGTGACCCCATGGGGGACAGGGGGGGGACTAGCGATTCCTACAATGAGCAGTTCTTC. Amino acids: CATSDPMGDRGGTSDSYNEQFF.

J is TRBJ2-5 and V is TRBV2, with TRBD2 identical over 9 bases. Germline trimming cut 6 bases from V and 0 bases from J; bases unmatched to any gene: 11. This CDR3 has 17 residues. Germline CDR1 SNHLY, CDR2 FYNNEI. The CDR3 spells CASSSEVAGADQETQYF. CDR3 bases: TGTGCCAGCAGCTCCGAGGTAGCGGGAGCAGACCAAGAGACCCAGTACTTC.